This is a list of T cell receptor beta chains from one sample in a study of T cell changes during pregnancy in multiple sclerosis. TCRdb keeps only in-frame clones here, not all; method: immunoSEQ multiplex PCR. Among about 8,500 clones listed, 70% to 90% were seen once. The sample was CD8+ T cells from peripheral blood mononuclear cells, taken in the first trimester of pregnancy. The receptors here all came from a female donor in good health, enrolled as a control in a pregnancy study. CDR3s include the opening cysteine and the closing phenylalanine or tryptophan. Size is stated for part of the rows, as once, few or many counts, or as a class when the clone is expanded.

size,V,J,CDR3
medium-sized,TRBV6-4,TRBJ2-3,CASSSTSGNTDTQYF
-,TRBV4-1,TRBJ2-7,CASSPTQAVQRLSSYEQYF
once,TRBV9,TRBJ2-2,CASSPQAGVRTGELFF
once,TRBV27,TRBJ2-5,CASARGIQETQYF
-,TRBV7-9,TRBJ2-1,CASSPPRTRIYEQFF
-,TRBV2,TRBJ2-1,CASSEALGVTGIYNEQFF
few,TRBV11-2,TRBJ2-3,CASSWTSGTTDTQYF
-,TRBV6-4,TRBJ2-3,CASSGTVTDTQYF
once,TRBV7-9,TRBJ2-7,CASSLAGGPRYEQYF
-,TRBV5-5,TRBJ1-5,CASSWEDRDQSNQPQHF
-,TRBV11-2,TRBJ2-3,CASSLGGPDTQYF
once,TRBV29-1,TRBJ2-7,CSVEDGWQNSYEQYF
-,TRBV6-4,TRBJ2-1,CASSDERGGNNEQFF
-,TRBV27,TRBJ1-2,CASSLWPRGDYGYTF
once,TRBV7-9,TRBJ1-1,CASSPYAGEDTEAFF
-,TRBV19,TRBJ2-3,CASSIGASAVSDTQYF
-,TRBV2,TRBJ1-2,CASSEAPGFGGYTF
-,TRBV7-6,TRBJ2-7,CASSPLTAPSGSYEQYF
few,TRBV4-1,TRBJ1-4,CASSRTGPEKLFF
-,TRBV11-2,TRBJ2-7,CASSRQVRYEQYF
once,TRBV19,TRBJ2-7,CASSPSGVPSYEQYF
-,TRBV5-1,TRBJ2-1,CASSFGGGPGYEQFF
-,TRBV6-1,TRBJ1-1,CASSEETGNTEAFF
-,TRBV14,TRBJ2-3,CASSLTSGGADTQYF